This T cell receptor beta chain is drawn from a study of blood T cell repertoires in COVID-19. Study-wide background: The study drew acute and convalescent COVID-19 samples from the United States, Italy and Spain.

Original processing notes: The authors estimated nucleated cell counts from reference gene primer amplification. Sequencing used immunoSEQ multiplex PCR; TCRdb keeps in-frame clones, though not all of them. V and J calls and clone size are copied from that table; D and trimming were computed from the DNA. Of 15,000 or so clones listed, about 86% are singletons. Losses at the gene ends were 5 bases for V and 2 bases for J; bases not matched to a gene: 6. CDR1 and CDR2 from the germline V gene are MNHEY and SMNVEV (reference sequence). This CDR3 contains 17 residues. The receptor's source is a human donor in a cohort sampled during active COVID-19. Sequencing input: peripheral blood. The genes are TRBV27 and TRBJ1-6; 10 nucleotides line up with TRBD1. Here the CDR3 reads CASSPQDRGAYNSPLHF. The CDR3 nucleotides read TGTGCCAGCAGTCCCCAGGACAGGGGGGCCTATAATTCACCCCTCCACTTT.